A selection of T cell receptor beta chains follows, all from one sample in a study of blood T cell repertoires in COVID-19. Profiled with immunoSEQ multiplex PCR; TCRdb holds only in-frame clones, not every one. The repertoire has 220,000 or so clones, 82% of them found once; the top ten carry about 3.4%. The sequencing input was PBMCs or T cells enriched from blood (not recorded which). The receptors come from a woman aged 55-69 years who had recovered from COVID-19. Each CDR3 is given without its conserved first and last residue. Fields, in order: D gene, J gene, V gene, CDR3 protein. The D gene is left open where the match is weak.

>TRBD1|TRBJ1-2|TRBV4-1
ASSQDPTGQWGYT
>NA|TRBJ1-1|TRBV10-2
ASSVLQENTEAF
>NA|TRBJ1-1|TRBV19
ASSLTVSNTEAF
>NA|TRBJ2-1|TRBV11-2
ASSLRRGANEQF
>NA|TRBJ1-2|TRBV19
ASTIRGAIGSYGYT
>TRBD1|TRBJ2-3|TRBV7-9
ASSLGQGPTDTQY
>NA|TRBJ2-1|TRBV10-2
ASSERESNEQF
>TRBD1|TRBJ1-1|TRBV30
AWSVGEGAQPEAF
>TRBD2|TRBJ2-1|TRBV2
ASSEELAGYNEQF
>NA|TRBJ1-1|TRBV19
ASSIFHAMNTEAF
>TRBD1|TRBJ1-1|TRBV19
ASSPIQQGAGTEAF
>TRBD1|TRBJ1-5|TRBV2
ASKLRGRQPQH
>TRBD1|TRBJ2-1|TRBV10-1
ASSRRTGGYNEQF
>TRBD1|TRBJ1-5|TRBV28
ASSLLGQGHGQPQH
>TRBD1|TRBJ2-5|TRBV18
ASSSTQGVRETQY
>TRBD2|TRBJ2-1|TRBV19
ASSGGLAGVVGEQF
>NA|TRBJ1-3|TRBV7-9
ASSLARRATGNTIY
>NA|TRBJ2-4|TRBV19
ATSRGAKNIQY
>NA|TRBJ1-2|TRBV29-1
SVADYGYT
>NA|TRBJ1-4|TRBV2
ASRPRSGVGREKLF
>TRBD1|TRBJ1-2|TRBV7-9
ASSPWDSGINGYT
>NA|TRBJ2-1|TRBV5-1
ASSLTSLYNEQF
>NA|TRBJ1-5|TRBV19
ASSIRNRVDQPQH
>NA|TRBJ1-4|TRBV12-3/TRBV12-4
ASSYAVEKLF
>TRBD1|TRBJ2-3|TRBV5-1
ASRPTGELRDTQY
>NA|TRBJ1-2|TRBV19
ASSTVQGNYGYT
>NA|TRBJ1-2|TRBV6-5
ASRSGTKNYGYT
>NA|TRBJ1-5|TRBV7-9
ASSVSSNQPQH
>TRBD1|TRBJ2-2|TRBV15
ATSREGQGGAGELF
>NA|TRBJ1-2|TRBV29-1
SVEATLTNYGYT
>TRBD1|TRBJ2-7|TRBV7-2
ASSLGTGRLEQY
>TRBD2|TRBJ2-3|TRBV7-6
ASSLALRDYEYTDTQY
>TRBD1|TRBJ1-1|TRBV30
AWSGDSRTEAF
>NA|TRBJ1-1|TRBV3-1/TRBV3-2
ASSQVQGPPMNTEAF
>TRBD1|TRBJ1-4|TRBV19
ASSENRGRFEKLF
>NA|TRBJ2-7|TRBV6-6
ASGGDILGEQY
>NA|TRBJ2-7|TRBV11-1
ASSQQGRTYEQY
>NA|TRBJ1-1|TRBV15
ATSRGDWRTEAF
>NA|TRBJ2-3|TRBV14
ASSRRRDLSDTQY
>TRBD2|TRBJ2-1|TRBV27
ASRWTSGGYNEQF
>TRBD1|TRBJ1-2|TRBV5-6
ASSGTGLEGYT
>TRBD2|TRBJ2-1|TRBV5-1
ASGLAGGNEQF
>NA|TRBJ2-1|TRBV5-1
ASSFLPGAGLGNEQF
>NA|TRBJ2-3|TRBV3-1/TRBV3-2
ASSPRQRDTQY
>NA|TRBJ2-3|TRBV27
ASSFEGGPEDTQY
>TRBD2|TRBJ2-7|TRBV14
ASSQGVRGGAFY
>NA|TRBJ2-2|TRBV19
ATKRKVGVDTGELF
>NA|TRBJ1-6|TRBV25-1
ASSPTPGVSPLH
>TRBD1|TRBJ1-2|TRBV19
ASSIFPDRGLRGYT
>TRBD1|TRBJ2-5|TRBV6-2/TRBV6-3
ASSYEGTGGIQETQY
>NA|TRBJ2-3|TRBV5-5
ASSLGATISTDTQY
>NA|TRBJ2-3|TRBV5-6
ASSLIGRATDTQY
>TRBD1|TRBJ1-6|TRBV5-4
ASSRKTGTGGRNSPLH
>NA|TRBJ2-3|TRBV7-9
ASSFTGNTDTQY
>NA|TRBJ2-7|TRBV5-4
ASSPGVVTYEQY